Below are 6 T cell receptor beta chains sequenced from a single sample in a study of CXCR3-negative and CXCR3-positive naive CD8 T cells. Study-level results: Against CXCR3-negative naive cells, CXCR3-positive naive cells showed more hydrophobic TRB CDR3s.

The TRB libraries of cDNA were built by UMI-labeled 5' RACE. Reprocessing the 5' RACE reads, TCRdb reports a single entry for every CDR3 protein and omits DNA. The sample data list around 95,000 distinct CDR3 sequences. No antigen has been assigned to these receptors. Sequenced sample: naive CXCR3+ CD8+ T cells from blood. Subset of the sample: CD45RO-CCR7+CD27+CD95- naive CD8+ T cells expressing CXCR3 (TNR3+). These receptor sequences come from a human donor in good health. Some clones in this sample may be carry-over from other donors' samples.

The chain employs TRBV15 and TRBJ2-2; the TCRdb D gene call, TRBD1, has no DNA to confirm it. The CDR3 contains 19 residues. The V gene's germline CDR1 is LNHNV and CDR2 YYDKDF (reference sequence). CDR3: CATSSPGQGRILGTGELFF.

This chain connects TRBV28 to TRBJ2-3; lacking DNA, the TRBD2 call made by TCRdb goes unchecked. The CDR3 runs 20 residues. Germline V gene lookup returns CDR1 MDHEN and CDR2 SYDVKM. The CDR3 loop is CASSHLSLRAGGPKTDTQYF. The full variable domain, completed using reference TRBV28 and TRBJ2-3, is DVKVTQSSRYLVKRTGEKVFLECVQDMDHENMFWYRQDPGLGLRLIYFSYDVKMKEKGDIPEGYSVSREKKERFSLILESASTNQTSMYLCASSHLSLRAGGPKTDTQYFGPGTRLTVL.

The chain links TRBV4-2 to TRBJ2-7; lacking DNA, the TRBD2 call made by TCRdb goes unchecked. Germline V gene data show CDR1 as LGHNA and CDR2 as YNFKEQ. The CDR3 totals 16 residues. The CDR3 reads CASSQDYGTNSYEQYF.

J is TRBJ2-2 and V is TRBV14; no DNA is available, so the TRBD1 call from TCRdb remains unchecked. Germline CDR1 is SGHDN and CDR2 is FVKESK. This CDR3 is 15 amino acids long. CDR3 in amino acids: CASLRTGTNTGELFF.

The chain uses TRBV9 and TRBJ2-1; TCRdb names TRBD2, which stays unverified in the absence of DNA. The CDR3 is made up of 15 amino acids. Germline CDR1 and CDR2: SGDLS and YYNGEE. The CDR3 here is CASSVGLAANNEQFF.

The V call is TRBV4-1, the J call TRBJ2-1. From germline, CDR1 is MGHRA and CDR2 YSYEKL. The CDR3 is 12 amino acids. The CDR3 loop reads CASSQVANEQFF.